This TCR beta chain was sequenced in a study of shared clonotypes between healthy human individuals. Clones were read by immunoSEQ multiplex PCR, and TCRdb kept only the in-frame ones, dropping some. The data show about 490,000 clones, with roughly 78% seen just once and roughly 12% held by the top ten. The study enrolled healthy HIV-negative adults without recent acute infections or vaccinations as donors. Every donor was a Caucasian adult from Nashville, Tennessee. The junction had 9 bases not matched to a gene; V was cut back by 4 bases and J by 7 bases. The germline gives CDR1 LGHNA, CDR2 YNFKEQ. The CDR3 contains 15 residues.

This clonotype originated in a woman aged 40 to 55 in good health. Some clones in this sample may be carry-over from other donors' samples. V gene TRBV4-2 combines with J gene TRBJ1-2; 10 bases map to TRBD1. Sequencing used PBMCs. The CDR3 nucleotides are TGTGCCAGCAGCCCGGACCGACAGGGGGCGCTTGGCTACACCTTC. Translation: CASSPDRQGALGYTF.